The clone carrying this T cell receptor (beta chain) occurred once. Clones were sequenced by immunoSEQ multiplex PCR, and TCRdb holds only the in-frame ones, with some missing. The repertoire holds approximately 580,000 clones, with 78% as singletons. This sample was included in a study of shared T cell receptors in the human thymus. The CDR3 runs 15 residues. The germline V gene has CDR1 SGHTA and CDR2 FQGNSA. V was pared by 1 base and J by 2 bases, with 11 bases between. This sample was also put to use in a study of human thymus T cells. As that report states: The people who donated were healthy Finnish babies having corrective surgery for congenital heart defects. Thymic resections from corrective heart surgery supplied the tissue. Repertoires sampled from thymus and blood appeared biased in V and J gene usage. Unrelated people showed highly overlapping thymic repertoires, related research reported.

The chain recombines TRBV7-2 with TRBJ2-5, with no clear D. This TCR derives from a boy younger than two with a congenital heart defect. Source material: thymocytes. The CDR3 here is CASSLGPSLQETQYF. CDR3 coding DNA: TGTGCCAGCAGCTTAGGTCCCAGTTTACAAGAGACCCAGTACTTC.